The 22 T cell receptor beta chains given below trace back to one sample, sequenced in a study of blood T cells in healthy people across ages. PCR was performed a second time for roughly 7 to 12 cycles using a sample-barcoded 5' primer and a J-beta primer mix. TCRdb ran MiXCR on the 5' RACE reads and lists one entry per CDR3 protein. This sample has more than 900,000 distinct CDR3 sequences, with roughly 28% found just once. These records were also assigned to another study, of T cells of mothers and their children.

Material for sequencing was blood. The receptors were sampled from a woman aged 40-49 years in good health.

This chain joins TRBV7-6 and TRBJ2-2, with 7 bases lining up with TRBD1. The CDR3 is 14 amino acids. CDR1 and CDR2 from the germline V gene are SGHVS and FNYEAQ. The V and J ends lost 6 bases and 5 bases, in that order; junction bases with no gene match: 6. In DNA form, the CDR3 reads TGTGCCAGCAGGCACGGACAGGCAACCGGGGAGCTGTTTTTT. This sequence encodes CASRHGQATGELFF.

In this sample, this clonotype turned up a few times. This chain uses TRBV7-2 with TRBJ2-3; perhaps TRBD1 as D (5 bases). This CDR3 has 14 amino acids. Trimming removed 4 bases from V and 6 bases from J, with 14 bases in between. Germline V gene lookup returns CDR1 SGHTA and CDR2 FQGNSA. In DNA, the CDR3 is TGTGCCAGCAGCTCACAGTGGGGCGAGGATACGCAGTATTTT. It yields the protein CASSSQWGEDTQYF.

The sample holds many counts of this clonotype. This chain joins TRBV6-6 and TRBJ2-5; a possible D gene is TRBD1 (6 bases). With 6 bases removed from V and 5 bases from J, the gap between germline ends came to 16 bases. CDR1 is MNHNY, CDR2 SVGAGI, per germline (reference sequence). The CDR3 consists of 14 residues. CDR3 in DNA: TGTGCCAGCAGATCACCACAGGGAAGGGAGACCCAGTACTTC. This gives the protein CASRSPQGRETQYF.

V and J are TRBV20-1 and TRBJ1-1; the D is unclear. The V and J ends lost 4 bases and 4 bases respectively, with 10 bases between them. This CDR3 contains 12 residues. Germline loops: CDR1 DFQATT, CDR2 SNEGSKA (reference sequence). This CDR3 is CSAIAGFTEAFF. CDR3 DNA: TGCAGTGCTATAGCGGGGTTCACTGAAGCTTTCTTT.

Concerning this clonotype itself: A much larger clone differs by one base, so this may be a read error. The chain recombines TRBV7-8 with TRBJ2-3, with a possible D match to TRBD2 (6 bases). In germline, CDR1 is SGHVS, CDR2 FQNEAQ. V gave up 1 base and J gave up 6 bases, with 11 bases separating them. The CDR3 has 14 residues. The CDR3 DNA follows: TGTGCCAGCAGCTTAGGGGCGCTAGCGGATACGCAGTATTTT. Its translation: CASSLGALADTQYF. The entire variable domain, with the rest obtained from reference TRBV7-8 and TRBJ2-3, is as follows: GAGVSQSPRYKVAKRGQDVALRCDPISGHVSLFWYQQALGQGPEFLTYFQNEAQLDKSGLPSDRFFAERPEGSVSTLKIQRTQQEDSAVYLCASSLGALADTQYFGPGTRLTVL.

This clonotype was seen repeatedly, ten times or more. The genes are TRBV7-2 and TRBJ2-5, with D unresolved. The length of the CDR3 is 12 residues. Trimming stripped 5 bases from V and 4 bases from J, with 8 bases between. The germline gives CDR1 SGHTA, CDR2 FQGNSA. CDR3 in DNA: TGTGCCAGCAGCGCCGATACAGAGACCCAGTACTTC. Its translation: CASSADTETQYF.

The CDR3: CSASTGGSYGYTF. The DNA of the CDR3 is TGCAGTGCTAGCACAGGGGGCAGTTATGGCTACACCTTC. J is TRBJ1-2 and V is TRBV20-1; 9 bases match TRBD1. V was clipped by 3 bases and J by 5 bases; unmatched bases: 4. CDR1 is DFQATT, CDR2 SNEGSKA, per germline (reference sequence). CDR3 length: 13 residues.

This clonotype was observed a few times. The chain is built from TRBV20-1 and TRBJ2-7; D unclear. Deletions cut 6 bases from V and 3 bases from J, with 18 bases between. CDR1 and CDR2 (germline): DFQATT, SNEGSKA (reference sequence). The CDR3 contains 14 residues. CDR3 in amino acids: CSAPKTLSHYEQYF. CDR3 nucleotides: TGCAGTGCCCCCAAGACTTTATCCCACTACGAGCAGTACTTC.

This clonotype was counted only a few times. The gene calls are TRBV28 and TRBJ1-1, with 11 nucleotides matching TRBD1. J gave up 3 bases and V 4 bases, and 7 bases lay outside the gene matches. This CDR3 has 16 amino acids. CDR1 MDHEN and CDR2 SYDVKM come from the germline V gene. The CDR3: CASSSGQGVWYTEAFF. The CDR3 DNA reads as TGTGCCAGCAGTTCGGGACAGGGGGTATGGTACACTGAAGCTTTCTTT.

The V gene is TRBV10-3, the J gene TRBJ1-1; D perhaps matches TRBD1 (6 bases). CDR3 length: 14 residues. V dropped 6 bases and J dropped 8 bases, with 19 bases sitting between them. Germline CDR1 and CDR2: ENHRY and SYGVKD. Written as DNA, the CDR3 is TGTGCCATCAGGGGGGCTGGGCCCGGCACCGAAGCTTTCTTT. The encoded protein is CAIRGAGPGTEAFF.

A few counts support this clonotype. The chain links TRBV15 to TRBJ2-5; 8 bases map to TRBD2. The CDR3 totals 14 residues. From germline, CDR1 is LNHNV and CDR2 YYDKDF (reference sequence). Germline trimming cut 1 base from V and 5 bases from J; bases unmatched to any gene: 3. This chain's CDR3 is CATSRVLAGETQYF. The DNA of the CDR3 is TGTGCCACCAGCAGAGTTCTAGCGGGCGAGACCCAGTACTTC.

A few counts support this clonotype. V is TRBV9 and J is TRBJ2-5; 7 positions agree with TRBD1. The end of the DNA aligns better with TRBJ2-7, so the J call may be wrong. This CDR3 has 13 residues. CDR1 and CDR2 (germline): SGDLS, YYNGEE. Here the CDR3 DNA reads TGTGCCAGCAGCGTCGGTCCAGGGGGCGAGCAGTACTTC. Protein: CASSVGPGGEQYF.

This clonotype was detected many times. The chain is built from TRBV25-1 and TRBJ1-4; D not resolved. The CDR3 has 13 residues. The V end lost 4 bases, the J end lost 7 bases, and 10 bases lay between the germline ends. Germline CDR1 MGHDK, CDR2 SYGVNS. Written as DNA, the CDR3 is TGTGCCAGCAGTGGTTACGGTATTGAAAAACTGTTTTTT. Amino acid sequence: CASSGYGIEKLFF.

The chain combines TRBV10-3 with TRBJ2-4, with D possibly TRBD1 on 6 matching bases. The better agreement between TRBJ2-1 and the DNA end casts doubt on the J call. The germline gives CDR1 ENHRY, CDR2 SYGVKD. The CDR3 runs to 16 residues. The CDR3 nucleotides read TGTGCCATCAGTGAAGGGGGACACCAAGCCAAAAACATTCAGTTCTTC. This translates into CAISEGGHQAKNIQFF.

V is TRBV6-6 and J is TRBJ2-7; no definite D call. Per the germline V gene, CDR1 is MNHNY and CDR2 is SVGAGI (reference sequence). CDR3 length: 14 residues. The V end was cut by 6 bases, the J end by 3 bases, with 15 bases between. The chain's CDR3 is CASRSTSTLYEQYF. The CDR3 region has the DNA TGTGCCAGCAGAAGCACCTCGACCCTCTACGAGCAGTACTTC.

The count of this clonotype is one. The rearrangement uses TRBV23-1 and TRBJ2-1, with 8 bases that match TRBD2. TRBV23-1 is labeled an ORF, and its function is uncertain. V shed 5 bases and J 2 bases; nucleotides not matched to a gene: 14. This CDR3 spans 18 amino acids. CDR3 sequence (DNA): TGCGCCAGCAGTGAAGTTCCCGGGACTAGGGACCCCTACAATGAGCAGTTCTTC. The encoded protein is CASSEVPGTRDPYNEQFF.

The chain is built from TRBV20-1 and TRBJ2-1; TRBD2 matches at 11 bases. Germline CDR1 reads DFQATT; CDR2 reads SNEGSKA (reference sequence). The V segment lost 4 bases and the J segment 5 bases; nucleotides outside the gene matches: 7. This CDR3 contains 15 residues. This chain's CDR3 is CSAMLNSGRDNEQFF. CDR3 coding DNA: TGCAGTGCTATGCTTAATAGCGGGAGGGACAATGAGCAGTTCTTC.

This clonotype was recorded at least ten times. The chain has TRBV7-2 and TRBJ2-7; 8 nucleotides align to TRBD2. V lost 4 bases, J lost 4 bases, and 6 bases stayed unmatched. There are 14 residues in the CDR3. Germline V CDR1 and CDR2: SGHTA, FQGNSA. In nucleotides, the CDR3 is TGTGCCAGCAGCTCTCAGGCGGGGGGTTACGAGCAGTACTTC. Translated, it gives CASSSQAGGYEQYF. The full variable domain, its missing parts supplied by reference TRBV7-2 and TRBJ2-7, is GAGVSQSPSNKVTEKGKDVELRCDPISGHTALYWYRQSLGQGLEFLIYFQGNSAPDKSGLPSDRFSAERTGGSVSTLTIQRTQQEDSAVYLCASSSQAGGYEQYFGPGTRLTVT.

This clonotype has a handful of counts. This chain links TRBV21-1 with TRBJ2-7; TRBD2 is taken as the D call from the table, unchecked against the DNA. TRBV21-1 is termed a pseudogene. CDR3 length: 17 residues. The CDR3 sequence: CASSIKSGLQTPYEQYF. DNA of the CDR3: TGTGCCAGCAGCATAAAGAGCGGACTTCAAACCCCCTACGAGCAGTACTTC.

This clonotype was observed a handful of times. The rearrangement joins TRBV4-1 to TRBJ2-1; 9 bases line up with TRBD2. In germline, CDR1 is MGHRA, CDR2 YSYEKL. The CDR3 is 17 residues long. V trimming: 2 bases; J trimming: 1 base; junction bases outside the gene matches: 6. DNA of the CDR3: TGCGCCAGCAGCCAAAAAGGAGCGGGGGGTTCCTACAATGAGCAGTTCTTC. Protein sequence: CASSQKGAGGSYNEQFF.

The chain employs TRBV4-1 and TRBJ2-5; 8 bases align to TRBD1. The CDR3 covers 17 residues. Germline V CDR1 and CDR2: MGHRA, YSYEKL. Trimming cost V 1 base and J 2 bases; bases outside gene matches: 9. The CDR3 bases are TGCGCCAGCAGCCAAGGGTACGGGACAGGATCTCAAGAGACCCAGTACTTC. This encodes CASSQGYGTGSQETQYF.

Here the CDR3 reads CASSYKGGRENQYF. The CDR3, as DNA: TGTGCCAGCAGTTACAAAGGCGGGAGGGAGAACCAGTACTTC. The gene calls are TRBV6-2 or TRBV6-3 and TRBJ2-7, with 9 nucleotides matching TRBD2. J gave up 10 bases and V 2 bases, and 9 bases lay outside the gene matches. Germline V lookup: CDR1 MNHEY, CDR2 SVGEGT. The length of the CDR3 is 14 residues.